The 16 T cell receptor beta chains below all came from one sample that was sequenced in a study of T cells in women clearing cervical HPV infection. The method was immunoSEQ multiplex PCR; TCRdb's version includes in-frame clones alone and lacks a portion of them. Recorded for this sample: fewer than 35,000 clones. Sequenced sample: blood buffy coat. The origin of the receptors is a woman aged 18 to 75 with a cervical HPV16 infection that either progressed to CIN3+ or cleared (not recorded which).

Comments on this clone: Coverage ceases 3 residues before the CDR3 finishes, and the germline J gene fills in the end. The J gene is TRBJ2-2, the V gene TRBV2; TRBD1 agrees at 8 bases. The germline CDR1 and CDR2 sequences are SNHLY and FYNNEI. This CDR3 spans 15 amino acids. CDR3 bases read: TGTGCCAGCAAAGGACAGGGAGCAACTAATGAAAAG. Encoded protein: CASKGQGATNEK. The whole CDR3 sequence reads CASKGQGATNEKLFF.

In the case of this clone: Read coverage stops 3 residues before the CDR3 terminus; the germline J gene supplies the remainder. The V gene is TRBV7-2, the J gene TRBJ1-2; tentatively, D is TRBD1 (5 bases). Germline V lookup: CDR1 SGHTA, CDR2 FQGNSA. The CDR3 is 14 amino acids. The DNA read from the CDR3 is TGTGCCAGCAGCTTAGAGGCAGGGCGGAATGAC. Translating gives CASSLEAGRND. The whole CDR3 is CASSLEAGRNDYTF.

The covered CDR3 bases are TGTGCCACCAGCCGGGACAGGGGTTCACCC. Protein sequence: CATSRDRGSP. The entire CDR3 protein reads CATSRDRGSPLHF. The rearrangement links TRBV15 to TRBJ1-6, with 10 bases fitting TRBD1. The read is 3 residues too short to cover the CDR3 end, so that end is filled in from the germline J gene. Germline loops: CDR1 LNHNV, CDR2 YYDKDF (reference sequence). The CDR3 has 13 residues. Unmatched junction bases numbered 1, after V lost 5 bases and J lost 9 bases. The complete variable domain, with remaining parts taken from reference TRBV15 and TRBJ1-6, reads DAMVIQNPRYQVTQFGKPVTLSCSQTLNHNVMYWYQQKSSQAPKLLFHYYDKDFNNEADTPDNFQSRRPNTSFCFLDIRSPGLGDTAMYLCATSRDRGSPLHFGNGTRLTVT.

In regard to this clone: The CDR3 is cut off 3 residues early in the read; its end comes from the germline J gene. The gene calls are TRBV7-2 and TRBJ2-1, with 7 positions matching TRBD1. This CDR3 has 13 residues. Germline assignment: CDR1 SGHTA and CDR2 FQGNSA. V lost 5 bases and J lost 6; bases outside the gene matches: 4. The CDR3 DNA, read in part, is TGTGCCAGCAGCGACAGGGTTGCCAATGAG. Protein sequence: CASSDRVANE. The complete CDR3 sequence is CASSDRVANEQFF.

To note about this clone: The read finishes 3 residues shy of the CDR3 end, and the germline J gene is used to complete it. The chain recombines TRBV6-1 with TRBJ1-2; no clear D gene. The CDR3 runs to 15 residues. Germline V gene sequence: CDR1 MNHNS, CDR2 SASEGT. CDR3 protein: CASSEMLGHSYDYTF. The CDR3 DNA, read in part, is TGTGCCAGCAGTGAAATGTTGGGCCACTCCTACGAC.

Comment on this clone: The read falls 3 residues short of the CDR3 end, and the missing part is taken from the germline J gene. V is TRBV30 and J is TRBJ1-1; no firm D call. The CDR3 totals 16 residues. Germline lookup yields CDR1 GTSNPN and CDR2 SVGIG (reference sequence). V was pared by 4 bases and J by 0 bases, with 18 bases between. The CDR3 sequence: CAWTSMVPGLNTEAFF. The sequenced CDR3 bases are TGTGCCTGGACCTCAATGGTGCCAGGCCTGAACACTGAA.

In the case of this clone: The read terminates 3 residues ahead of where the CDR3 ends, so the germline J gene completes it. The chain is built from TRBV6-1 and TRBJ1-1, with D perhaps TRBD1 (5 bases). The CDR3 contains 14 residues. The V gene's germline CDR1 is MNHNS and CDR2 SASEGT. V lost 4 bases and J lost 5, with 14 bases in between. The CDR3 sequence is CASSVRGELTEAFF. The CDR3 DNA, read in part, is TGTGCCAGCAGTGTAAGGGGAGAACTAACTGAA.

Worth noting for this clone: Read data end 3 residues before the CDR3 end; the end is taken from the germline J gene. This rearrangement joins TRBV5-1 to TRBJ2-7; 13 nucleotides line up with TRBD2. J lost 5 bases, V lost 2 bases, and 4 bases had no gene match. From germline, CDR1 is SGHRS and CDR2 YFSETQ. The CDR3 contains 15 residues. CDR3 amino acids: CASSLGLAGVNEQYF. Incomplete CDR3 DNA: TGCGCCAGCAGCTTAGGACTAGCGGGAGTAAACGAG.

Note on this clone: The read stops 3 residues short of the end of the CDR3; the missing end is completed from the germline J gene. The chain links TRBV30 to TRBJ1-2; 8 positions agree with TRBD1. Germline lookup yields CDR1 GTSNPN and CDR2 SVGIG (reference sequence). The CDR3 covers 13 residues. The CDR3 sequence: CAWEGQATYDYTF. The CDR3 DNA, read in part, is TGTGCCTGGGAGGGACAGGCAACCTACGAC.

With respect to this clone: The DNA ends 3 residues before the CDR3 does, and the rest of the CDR3 is filled in from the germline J gene. The rearrangement links TRBV20-1 to TRBJ1-1, with D possibly being TRBD1 (5 bases). This CDR3 is 11 amino acids long. CDR1 DFQATT and CDR2 SNEGSKA come from the germline V gene (reference sequence). The CDR3 bases that were read are TGCAGTGCTGTAACAGGAATTAGA. Translating gives CSAVTGIR. The whole CDR3 is CSAVTGIRAFF.

Incomplete CDR3 DNA: TGTGCCAGTAGTATGGGACAGCCATATAGCAATCAGCCC. Encoded protein: CASSMGQPYSNQP. The whole CDR3 protein reads CASSMGQPYSNQPQHF. The chain recombines TRBV19 with TRBJ1-5; TRBD1 agrees at 7 bases. The DNA ends 3 residues before the CDR3 does, and the rest of the CDR3 is filled in from the germline J gene. The CDR3 loop spans 16 amino acids. The trim removed 3 bases at V and 0 bases at J, leaving 5 bases unmatched. The germline V gene encodes CDR1 LNHDA and CDR2 SQIVND (reference sequence).

For this clone: The read is 3 residues too short to cover the CDR3 end, so that end is filled in from the germline J gene. The chain combines TRBV7-9 with TRBJ1-1; 8 nucleotides match TRBD1. Trimming removed 5 bases from V and 3 bases from J; junction bases left unmatched: 2. The CDR3 is made up of 13 amino acids. The germline V gene has CDR1 SEHNR and CDR2 FQNEAQ (reference sequence). The CDR3 loop is CASSLTGDTEAFF. CDR3 bases read: TGTGCCAGCAGCCTGACAGGGGACACTGAA. The variable domain in full, completed from reference TRBV7-9 and TRBJ1-1, reads DTGVSQNPRHKITKRGQNVTFRCDPISEHNRLYWYRQTLGQGPEFLTYFQNEAQLEKSRLLSDRFSAERPKGSFSTLEIQRTEQGDSAMYLCASSLTGDTEAFFGQGTRLTVV.

Regarding this clone: The junction departs from the called germline gene at one end, perhaps through a read error. The read halts 3 residues ahead of the CDR3 end, with the missing end drawn from the germline J gene. V and J are TRBV4-2 and TRBJ2-3, with a weak D call TRBD2 (6 bases). Per germline, CDR1 LGHNA and CDR2 YNFKEQ. The CDR3 totals 16 residues. The CDR3: CASSQEWRGGADTQYF. Incomplete CDR3 DNA: TGCGCCAGCAGCCAAGAGTGGCGGGGTGGCGCAGATACG.

The CDR3 sequence: CAWRARGGGEKLFF. CDR3 DNA, as far as it was read: TGTGCCTGGAGGGCCAGGGGTGGAGGGGAAAAG. This chain uses TRBV30 with TRBJ2-2; either TRBD1 or TRBD2 may supply D (6 bases each). The read finishes 3 residues shy of the CDR3 end, and the germline J gene is used to complete it. The CDR3 consists of 14 residues. From germline, CDR1 is GTSNPN and CDR2 SVGIG (reference sequence). The variable domain in full, with the rest retrieved from reference TRBV30 and TRBJ2-2, is SQTIHQWPATLVQPVGSPLSLECTVEGTSNPNLYWYRQAAGRGLQLLFYSVGIGQISSEVPQNLSASRPQDRQFILSSKKLLLSDSGFYLCAWRARGGGEKLFFGEGSRLTVL.

Note on this clone: From the germline J gene comes the end of the CDR3, since the read stops 3 residues before it. The rearrangement uses TRBV18 and TRBJ1-2, with 10 bases aligning to TRBD1. The germline V gene has CDR1 KGHSH and CDR2 LQKENI. J lost 6 bases, V lost 6 bases, and 7 bases had no gene match. This CDR3 has 14 amino acids. This CDR3 reads CASSVGQGVHGYTF. The part of the CDR3 DNA that was read is TGTGCCAGCTCGGTTGGACAGGGGGTTCATGGC.

The covered CDR3 bases are TGTGCCACCAGTGACCAAGGGACTGGAAAA. This gives the protein CATSDQGTGK. The CDR3 reads in full as CATSDQGTGKLFF. V and J are TRBV24-1 and TRBJ1-4; possible D gene TRBD1, 5 bases. Sequencing ends 3 residues short of the CDR3 end; the germline J gene provides the rest. CDR1 and CDR2 (germline): KGHDR, SFDVKD. The CDR3 has 13 amino acids. Trimming removed 4 bases from V and 10 bases from J, with 12 bases in between.